These T cell receptor beta chains were read from a single sample in a study of cytomegalovirus exposure and HLA in healthy donors. Profiled with immunoSEQ multiplex PCR; TCRdb holds only in-frame clones, not every one. The sample gives about 93,000 clones, around three quarters of which show up once; 0.45% to 0.6% is in the top ten. Sequenced: PBMCs. The receptors here all came from a man aged 25-45 years in good health and CMV-seronegative. Each CDR3 is given with its conserved first and last residue. The D gene is left open where the match is weak. Clone size is stated in some rows and not others, as once, few, many or a class when expanded.

TRBV6-5	-	TRBJ2-1	-	CASSYSPGVGSNEQFF	TGTGCCAGCAGTTACTCGCCAGGGGTGGGGTCCAATGAGCAGTTCTTC
TRBV28	-	TRBJ2-7	-	CASSDTGLVEQYF	TGTGCCAGCAGTGATACAGGGCTGGTCGAGCAGTACTTC
TRBV4-1	-	TRBJ1-5	-	CASSQARQNNQPQHF	TGCGCCAGCAGCCAAGCCCGACAGAACAATCAGCCCCAGCATTTT
TRBV14	once	TRBJ1-1	TRBD1	CASSQDGYRGSTEAFF	TGTGCCAGCAGCCAAGATGGGTACAGGGGGTCAACTGAAGCTTTCTTT
TRBV6-5	once	TRBJ1-2	-	CASSYSMAQINYGYTF	TGTGCCAGCAGTTACTCGATGGCTCAGATTAACTATGGCTACACCTTC
TRBV6-1	-	TRBJ2-6	TRBD1	CASSERGQGSSGANVLTF	TGTGCCAGCAGTGAACGGGGACAGGGGAGCTCTGGGGCCAACGTCCTGACTTTC
TRBV5-1	-	TRBJ1-1	-	CASSLSGGPSFEAFF	TGCGCCAGCAGCCTGAGCGGGGGGCCCAGCTTTGAAGCTTTCTTT
TRBV5-1	-	TRBJ2-3	TRBD2	CASSPQGSGGKADTQYF	TGCGCCAGCAGCCCCCAGGGATCGGGAGGGAAGGCAGATACGCAGTATTTT
TRBV4-1	-	TRBJ1-3	-	CASSQEDRTSGNTIYF	TGCGCCAGCAGCCAAGAGGACAGAACCTCTGGAAACACCATATATTTT
TRBV7-3	few	TRBJ2-2	TRBD2	CASSEVGGDRTGELFF	TGTGCCAGCAGCGAAGTCGGGGGGGATCGTACCGGGGAGCTGTTTTTT